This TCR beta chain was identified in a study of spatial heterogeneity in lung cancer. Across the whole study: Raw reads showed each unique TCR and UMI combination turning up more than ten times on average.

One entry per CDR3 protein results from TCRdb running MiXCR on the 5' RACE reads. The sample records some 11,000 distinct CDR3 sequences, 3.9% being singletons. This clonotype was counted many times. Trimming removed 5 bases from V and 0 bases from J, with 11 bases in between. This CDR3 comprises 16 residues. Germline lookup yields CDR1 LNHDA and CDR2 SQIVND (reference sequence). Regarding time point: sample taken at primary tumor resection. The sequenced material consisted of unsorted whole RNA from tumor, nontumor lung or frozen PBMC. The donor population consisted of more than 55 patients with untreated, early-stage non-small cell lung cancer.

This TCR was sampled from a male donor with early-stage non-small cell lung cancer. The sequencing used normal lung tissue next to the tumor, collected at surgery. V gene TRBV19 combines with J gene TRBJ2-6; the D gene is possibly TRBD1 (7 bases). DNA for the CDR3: TGTGCCAGTAGTCAGGGGGGCTTCTCTGGGGCCAACGTCCTGACTTTC. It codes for CASSQGGFSGANVLTF.